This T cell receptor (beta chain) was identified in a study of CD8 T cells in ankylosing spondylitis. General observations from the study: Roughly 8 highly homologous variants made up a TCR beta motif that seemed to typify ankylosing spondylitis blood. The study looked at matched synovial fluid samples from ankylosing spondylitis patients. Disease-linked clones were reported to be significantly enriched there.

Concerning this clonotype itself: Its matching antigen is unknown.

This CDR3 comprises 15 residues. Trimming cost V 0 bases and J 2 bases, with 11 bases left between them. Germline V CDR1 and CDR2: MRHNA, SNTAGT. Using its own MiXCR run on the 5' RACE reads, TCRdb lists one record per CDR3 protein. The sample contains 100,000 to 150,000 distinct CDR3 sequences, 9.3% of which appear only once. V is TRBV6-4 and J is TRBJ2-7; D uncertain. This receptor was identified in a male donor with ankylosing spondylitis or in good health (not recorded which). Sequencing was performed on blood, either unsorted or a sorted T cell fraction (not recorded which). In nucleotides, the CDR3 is TGTGCCAGCAGTGACTCGCGTGGTACTACCTACGAGCAGTACTTC. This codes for CASSDSRGTTYEQYF.